This is a list of T cell receptor beta chains from one sample in a study of blood T cell repertoires in COVID-19. Libraries were prepared by immunoSEQ multiplex PCR; TCRdb keeps only in-frame clonotypes and omits some of them. The data hold 150,000 to 180,000 clones, with roughly 88% observed a single time. Sequencing was done on a sample of peripheral blood. The receptors derive from a man aged 55 to 70 with COVID-19, enrolled during active disease. Each CDR3 is given with its conserved first and last residue. The order of the fields is D gene, clone size, J gene, V gene, CDR3 DNA, CDR3 protein. D genes are given only for firm matches. The size field is filled for only some rows; it gives once, few, many or a size class.

. | . | TRBJ2-7 | TRBV14 | TGTGCCAGCAGCCCGATGGGGGGGCTCGGGGGTGGCTACGAGCAGTACTTC | CASSPMGGLGGGYEQYF
. | few | TRBJ1-5 | TRBV2 | TGTGCCAGCAGTGAACAGGGCAGCCAGCCCCAGCATTTT | CASSEQGSQPQHF
TRBD2 | . | TRBJ2-7 | TRBV7-9 | TGTGCCAGCAGCTTATTGTCTAGCGGGAGCGAGCAGTACTTC | CASSLLSSGSEQYF
. | once | TRBJ1-1 | TRBV28 | TGTGCCAGCAGTTTATCGGGGACTACTGAAGCTTTCTTT | CASSLSGTTEAFF
. | . | TRBJ2-6 | TRBV7-8 | TGTGCCAGCTCTCCCTTCGAGGGGGCCAACGTCCTGACTTTC | CASSPFEGANVLTF
TRBD1 | once | TRBJ1-4 | TRBV18 | TGTGCCAGCTCACCACCGGAACAGGGGGCAACTAATGAAAAACTGTTTTTT | CASSPPEQGATNEKLFF
TRBD1 | . | TRBJ2-1 | TRBV12-5 | TGTGCTAGTGGTTTGGCCGACCCCTTTGGGACAGGGCAAGGCAATGAGCAGTTCTTC | CASGLADPFGTGQGNEQFF
TRBD2 | . | TRBJ2-1 | TRBV24-1 | TGTGCCACCAGTGAGGGACTAGCGGGAGGTTATGAGCAGTTCTTC | CATSEGLAGGYEQFF
TRBD1 | . | TRBJ1-2 | TRBV7-9 | TGTGCCAGCAGCCCACGACAGGGAATCTATGGCTACACCTTC | CASSPRQGIYGYTF
. | . | TRBJ1-1 | TRBV6-1 | TGTGCCAGCAGTCCCCGGGAGGCCACTGAAGCTTTCTTT | CASSPREATEAFF
TRBD2 | . | TRBJ2-7 | TRBV10-3 | TGTGCCATCAGTGAGTCAACCGGGACTAGCGGGAGAAACGAGCAGTACTTC | CAISESTGTSGRNEQYF
. | few | TRBJ1-2 | TRBV12-3/TRBV12-4 | TGTGCCAGCAGTTTAAATAGACAGGATGGCTACACCTTC | CASSLNRQDGYTF
TRBD1 | . | TRBJ1-4 | TRBV7-9 | TGTGCCAGCAGCGTAGGACAGGGCGGTTCTGAAAAACTGTTTTTT | CASSVGQGGSEKLFF
TRBD1 | . | TRBJ2-7 | TRBV29-1 | TGCAGCGGGGGACAGGACCCCTACGAGCAGTACTTC | CSGGQDPYEQYF
TRBD2 | once | TRBJ2-1 | TRBV5-1 | TGCGCCAGCAGCTCCGGACTAGCCGGAAATGAGCAGTTCTTC | CASSSGLAGNEQFF
. | . | TRBJ2-5 | TRBV30 | TGTGCCTGGAGTGACATTCGGGGTGGTACACAAGAGACCCAGTACTTC | CAWSDIRGGTQETQYF
. | . | TRBJ1-2 | TRBV6-2/TRBV6-3 | TGTGCCAGCAGTTACACGCAGGGAAACTATGGCTACACCTTC | CASSYTQGNYGYTF
. | . | TRBJ1-3 | TRBV18 | TGTGCCAGCTCACCGACACACGCTGGAAACACCATATATTTT | CASSPTHAGNTIYF
. | . | TRBJ2-7 | TRBV18 | TGTGCCAGCTCACCACCGGCGGGAAGCTACGAGCAGTACTTC | CASSPPAGSYEQYF
. | . | TRBJ2-3 | TRBV21-1 | TGTGCCAGCAGCAAAAATCTCTGGCGACAGGGTAGCACAGATACGCAGTATTTT | CASSKNLWRQGSTDTQYF
TRBD1 | . | TRBJ2-4 | TRBV4-3 | TGCGCCAGCAGCCAAGTGTCAACAGGACAGGAAAACATTCAGTACTTC | CASSQVSTGQENIQYF
TRBD1 | . | TRBJ2-4 | TRBV7-9 | TGTGCCAGCAGCCCCCGGACAGGGGTCGAGGCCAAAAACATTCAGTACTTC | CASSPRTGVEAKNIQYF
. | . | TRBJ1-1 | TRBV2 | TGTGCCAGCAGTGAATTCCAGGTTGGGACTGAAGCTTTCTTT | CASSEFQVGTEAFF
. | few | TRBJ1-5 | TRBV19 | TGTGCCAGTACCCATTATGTGGGGGGTTATCAGCCCCAGCATTTT | CASTHYVGGYQPQHF
TRBD1 | . | TRBJ2-7 | TRBV7-9 | TGTGCCAGCAGATTAGACAGGGACCACGAGCAGTACTTC | CASRLDRDHEQYF
. | . | TRBJ1-2 | TRBV27 | TGTGCCAGCAGGCCCGGACAGAACGCGGCTGGCTACACCTTC | CASRPGQNAAGYTF
TRBD2 | . | TRBJ2-1 | TRBV2 | TGTGCCAGCGGGTCTCGGACTAGCGGGAGTGGCAATGAGCAGTTCTTC | CASGSRTSGSGNEQFF
. | . | TRBJ2-1 | TRBV5-1 | TGCGCCAGCAGCTCCGAGGGTTCTTACAATGAGCAGTTCTTC | CASSSEGSYNEQFF
TRBD1 | once | TRBJ2-7 | TRBV19 | TGTGCCAGTACCCCCGGGACAGAATATTCAGAGCAGTACTTC | CASTPGTEYSEQYF
. | once | TRBJ2-3 | TRBV5-1 | TGCGCCAGCAGCGACCGGGACATCACAGATACGCAGTATTTT | CASSDRDITDTQYF
. | . | TRBJ1-2 | TRBV19 | TGTGCCAGTAGTATTCGGACACCTAACTATGGCTACACCTTC | CASSIRTPNYGYTF
TRBD1 | . | TRBJ1-6 | TRBV9 | TGTGCCAGCAGCGTGACAGGGGGCCAAGGTTCACCCCTCCACTTT | CASSVTGGQGSPLHF